A selection of T cell receptor beta chains follows, all from one sample in a study of low-dose radiotherapy and immunotherapy resistance in tumors. TCRdb processed the reads anew with MiXCR; each CDR3 protein has one entry. The table includes roughly 48,000 distinct CDR3 sequences, approximately 35% detected once. The starting material was PBMCs, obtained after low-dose radiotherapy plus immunotherapy. All receptors derive from a male donor with rectosigmoid adenocarcinoma. CDR3s leave out the opening cysteine and the closing phenylalanine or tryptophan. The order of the fields is V gene, clone size, CDR3 protein. Size is omitted from some rows. Given values are once, few, many or a class for expanded clones.

V gene: TRBV30; clone size: many; CDR3 protein: AGRDYNEQF
V gene: TRBV5-4; clone size: -; CDR3 protein: ASSPWEQGAGEQF
V gene: TRBV4-1; clone size: -; CDR3 protein: ASSREVIAGAQTGELF
V gene: TRBV6-2/TRBV6-3; clone size: many; CDR3 protein: ASRGTSGRQTQY
V gene: TRBV5-1; clone size: few; CDR3 protein: ASSPPGLAGREQF
V gene: TRBV7-7; clone size: -; CDR3 protein: ASSLQGAPARVAGTTSYEQY
V gene: TRBV2; clone size: many; CDR3 protein: ASREDEYEDTGELF
V gene: TRBV25-1; clone size: many; CDR3 protein: ASSTAGTWADEQY
V gene: TRBV9; clone size: -; CDR3 protein: ASSVQLPDGSEQF
V gene: TRBV13; clone size: few; CDR3 protein: ASSLVSSGNTIY
V gene: TRBV20-1; clone size: many; CDR3 protein: SAKGGFNQYEQY
V gene: TRBV19; clone size: -; CDR3 protein: ASSIGGGSPLH
V gene: TRBV9; clone size: few; CDR3 protein: ASSGSSGLSTDTQY
V gene: TRBV6-1; clone size: -; CDR3 protein: ASLDFNEQF
V gene: TRBV11-2; clone size: -; CDR3 protein: ASSTNTGELF
V gene: TRBV28; clone size: few; CDR3 protein: ASTITGSTDTQY
V gene: TRBV4-3; clone size: many; CDR3 protein: ASSQDRGVETEAF
V gene: TRBV6-6; clone size: -; CDR3 protein: ASSDRQVGTDTQY
V gene: TRBV29-1; clone size: many; CDR3 protein: SVGGSGIGEETQY
V gene: TRBV7-2; clone size: many; CDR3 protein: ASSFSGYDTQY
V gene: TRBV20-1; clone size: many; CDR3 protein: SASGISNQPQH
V gene: TRBV29-1; clone size: many; CDR3 protein: SVGGRAGAYNEQF
V gene: TRBV6-1; clone size: -; CDR3 protein: ASSYEEGRAREKLF
V gene: TRBV28; clone size: -; CDR3 protein: ASSSAGDSFNEQF
V gene: TRBV13; clone size: -; CDR3 protein: ASSLGAAGTGELF
V gene: TRBV5-1; clone size: -; CDR3 protein: ASSLDTPGSGANVLT
V gene: TRBV20-1; clone size: many; CDR3 protein: SARRQGDIYEQY
V gene: TRBV5-3; clone size: -; CDR3 protein: ASSLAGVTEAF
V gene: TRBV19; clone size: many; CDR3 protein: ASGGTVLQGQF
V gene: TRBV5-4; clone size: few; CDR3 protein: ASSEGLAGAGDTQY
V gene: TRBV29-1; clone size: many; CDR3 protein: SVGLAGVGETQY
V gene: TRBV5-6; clone size: -; CDR3 protein: ASSDTANTEAF
V gene: TRBV3-1; clone size: -; CDR3 protein: ASSQERVDSPLH
V gene: TRBV4-2; clone size: once; CDR3 protein: ASSLFNEQY
V gene: TRBV4-3; clone size: -; CDR3 protein: ASSREVRRVYEQY
V gene: TRBV12-3/TRBV12-4; clone size: many; CDR3 protein: ASSLVTGTNEKLF
V gene: TRBV9; clone size: many; CDR3 protein: ASSVVTGGADTQY
V gene: TRBV7-2; clone size: medium-sized; CDR3 protein: ASSSTSGGSQETQY
V gene: TRBV6-2/TRBV6-3; clone size: many; CDR3 protein: ASTLFTGSTDTQY
V gene: TRBV3-1; clone size: -; CDR3 protein: ASRQGEIPLYGYT
V gene: TRBV7-2; clone size: many; CDR3 protein: ASSLAGSVSGRIADTQY
V gene: TRBV9; clone size: many; CDR3 protein: ASSPSPGTAGELF
V gene: TRBV6-1; clone size: -; CDR3 protein: ASSEGATTNEKLF
V gene: TRBV6-2/TRBV6-3; clone size: -; CDR3 protein: ASSDDRERAYNEQF
V gene: TRBV5-3; clone size: -; CDR3 protein: ASSSALRGNSPLH